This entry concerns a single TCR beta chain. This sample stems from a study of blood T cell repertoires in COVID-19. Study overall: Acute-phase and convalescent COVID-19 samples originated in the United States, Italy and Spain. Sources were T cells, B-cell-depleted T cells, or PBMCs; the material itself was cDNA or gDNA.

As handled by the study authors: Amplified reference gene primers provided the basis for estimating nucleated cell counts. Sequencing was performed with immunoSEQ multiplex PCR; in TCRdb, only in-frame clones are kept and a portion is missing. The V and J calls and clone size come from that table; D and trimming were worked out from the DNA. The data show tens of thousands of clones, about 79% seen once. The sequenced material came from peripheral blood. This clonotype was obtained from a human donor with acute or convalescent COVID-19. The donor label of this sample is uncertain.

The CDR3 DNA sequence: TGTGCCAGCAGCTTTAGACAGGGAGGCACAGATACGCAGTATTTT. It encodes CASSFRQGGTDTQYF. The V and J genes are TRBV13 and TRBJ2-3, with 7 positions matching TRBD1. The CDR3 contains 15 residues. J was trimmed by 1 base and V by 3 bases; bases with no gene match: 4. Germline V CDR1 and CDR2: PRHDT, FYEKMQ (reference sequence).